A single sample is the source of the 32 T cell receptor beta chains below, sequenced in a study of T-cell reconstitution after alpha-beta-depleted transplantation in children. TCRbeta library construction was performed incorporating unique molecular identifiers. TCRdb used MiXCR to reprocess the PCR reads, holding one entry per CDR3 protein. The sample includes just over 950,000 distinct CDR3 sequences, about 29% of them seen just once. The sequences come from PBMCs, mostly from graft donor cells, collected 360 days after TCRalphabeta/CD19-depleted stem cell transplant. The receptors were gathered from a boy under three years old who had a stem cell transplant for SCID, so the T cells may come from the graft donor.

This clonotype was picked up many times. The genes are TRBV6-5 and TRBJ2-2; D is ambiguous. V dropped 6 bases and J dropped 7 bases, with 9 bases sitting between them. CDR3 size: 12 residues. Germline V lookup: CDR1 MNHEY, CDR2 SVGAGI. Here the CDR3 DNA reads TGTGCCAGCAGCAGTGGTGGCGGGGAGCTGTTTTTT. This sequence encodes CASSSGGGELFF.

The J gene is TRBJ2-7, the V gene TRBV5-1, with TRBD1 identical over 7 bases. Germline CDR1 reads SGHRS; CDR2 reads YFSETQ. The V segment lost 6 bases and the J segment 5 bases; nucleotides outside the gene matches: 8. CDR3 length equals 13 residues. CDR3: CASNRQGRDEQYF. The CDR3 coding sequence is TGCGCCAGCAACCGACAGGGCAGGGACGAGCAGTACTTC.

The rearrangement joins TRBV4-1 to TRBJ2-3; TRBD2 matches 8 bases. Germline V CDR1 and CDR2: MGHRA, YSYEKL. The CDR3 has 17 amino acids. Trimming removed 3 bases from V and 5 bases from J; junction bases left unmatched: 13. CDR3: CASSQPGLGYLKDTQYF. The CDR3 nucleotides are TGCGCCAGCAGCCAGCCGGGACTAGGGTATCTAAAAGATACGCAGTATTTT.

The chain employs TRBV20-1 and TRBJ2-5, with 7 positions matching TRBD1. This CDR3 has 15 amino acids. Germline V CDR1 and CDR2: DFQATT, SNEGSKA (reference sequence). The V segment lost 4 bases and the J segment 2 bases; nucleotides outside the gene matches: 10. The CDR3 coding sequence is TGCAGTGCTACCCTGCTGGGACAGCTACAAGAGACCCAGTACTTC. Its translation is CSATLLGQLQETQYF.

Ten or more counts support this clonotype. The chain combines TRBV4-1 with TRBJ2-1; 9 nucleotides line up with TRBD1. The germline gives CDR1 MGHRA, CDR2 YSYEKL. The CDR3 consists of 14 residues. J gave up 8 bases and V 5 bases, and 7 bases lay outside the gene matches. The CDR3 coding sequence is TGCGCCAGCAGCTACAGGGGGCTAGGCGATGAGCAGTTCTTC. Amino acid sequence: CASSYRGLGDEQFF.

This clonotype has a handful of counts. This sequence joins TRBV12-3 or TRBV12-4 and TRBJ1-5; D might be TRBD1 (6 bases). The CDR3 consists of 13 residues. Trimming stripped 5 bases from V and 9 bases from J, with 14 bases between. The CDR3 is CASSQQGRRPQHF. The CDR3 region has the DNA TGTGCCAGCAGTCAACAGGGAAGAAGGCCCCAGCATTTT.

The chain joins TRBV3-1 to TRBJ1-1, with 10 bases lining up with TRBD1. Germline trimming cut 3 bases from V and 2 bases from J; bases unmatched to any gene: 3. The CDR3 totals 15 residues. Germline V CDR1 and CDR2: LGHDT, YNNKEL (reference sequence). CDR3 coding DNA: TGTGCCAGCAGCCAGCGGACAGGGGGTAACACTGAAGCTTTCTTT. Translating gives CASSQRTGGNTEAFF.

This clonotype was recorded a few times. This sequence joins TRBV29-1 and TRBJ2-3; TRBD2 matches 9 bases. CDR1 SQVTM and CDR2 ANQGSEA come from the germline V gene. The junction had 9 bases not matched to a gene; V was cut back by 2 bases and J by 6 bases. The CDR3 extends over 15 amino acids. CDR3 loop: CSVEMGGGALDTQYF. DNA of the CDR3: TGCAGCGTTGAAATGGGCGGGGGGGCCCTGGATACGCAGTATTTT.

This chain uses TRBV20-1 with TRBJ1-1; a possible D gene is TRBD1 (5 bases). The V gene's germline CDR1 is DFQATT and CDR2 SNEGSKA (reference sequence). The CDR3 loop spans 12 amino acids. Trimming pared 3 bases from V and 3 bases from J, leaving 8 bases between. This CDR3 reads CSASRGHTEAFF. The CDR3 bases are TGCAGTGCTAGTAGGGGCCACACTGAAGCTTTCTTT.

The V and J genes are TRBV20-1 and TRBJ2-5; D gene ambiguous. The CDR3 spans 16 residues. V was shortened by 4 bases and J by 3 bases, with 21 bases between the two germline ends. CDR1 and CDR2 from the germline V gene are DFQATT and SNEGSKA (reference sequence). CDR3 sequence: CSAIDATLPEKETQYF. The CDR3 region has the DNA TGCAGTGCTATAGACGCCACGCTGCCGGAAAAAGAGACCCAGTACTTC.

The rearrangement joins TRBV20-1 to TRBJ2-5, with TRBD1 matching 9 bases. The trim removed 4 bases at V and 4 bases at J, leaving 4 bases unmatched. The CDR3 spans 13 residues. Looked up from germline, CDR1 is DFQATT and CDR2 is SNEGSKA (reference sequence). CDR3 coding DNA: TGCAGTGCTACGGGGGGACAGGGAGAGACCCAGTACTTC. It yields the protein CSATGGQGETQYF.

The chain uses TRBV12-3 or TRBV12-4 and TRBJ1-1, with D perhaps matching TRBD1 (5 bases). The CDR3 has 16 amino acids. V was clipped by 8 bases and J by 0 bases, with 19 bases between them. The CDR3 nucleotides are TGTGCCAGCTATAGCCGGGGACCACCCATGAACACTGAAGCTTTCTTT. Its protein is CASYSRGPPMNTEAFF.

This clonotype was observed a handful of times. This chain joins TRBV10-3 and TRBJ1-1, with D possibly matching TRBD1 (6 bases). The V end was cut by 0 bases, the J end by 3 bases, with 14 bases between. Germline CDR1 ENHRY, CDR2 SYGVKD. The CDR3 extends over 16 amino acids. CDR3 residues: CAISESTGGADTEAFF. DNA of the CDR3: TGTGCCATCAGTGAGTCGACAGGCGGGGCAGACACTGAAGCTTTCTTT.

The gene calls are TRBV11-2 and TRBJ2-1; D remains unclear. CDR1 SGHAT and CDR2 FQNNGV come from the germline V gene. CDR3 length: 15 residues. Trimming took off 4 bases at V and 5 bases at J, with 15 bases between the two ends. In DNA form, the CDR3 reads TGTGCCAGCAGCTCTCAGGTGTTAGGTAACAATGAGCAGTTCTTC. This gives the protein CASSSQVLGNNEQFF.

The rearrangement uses TRBV20-1 and TRBJ1-5; D may be TRBD1 (6 bases). CDR1 and CDR2 (germline): DFQATT, SNEGSKA (reference sequence). This CDR3 region has 12 residues. V was trimmed by 6 bases and J by 7 bases, leaving 13 bases between them. CDR3 residues: CSARRGEQPQHF. DNA of the CDR3: TGCAGTGCGAGAAGGGGGGAGCAGCCCCAGCATTTT.

This clonotype came up a few times. V and J are TRBV6-1 and TRBJ2-3; possibly TRBD2 for D (6 bases). Germline values: CDR1 MNHNS, CDR2 SASEGT. Trimming removed 6 bases from V and 1 base from J, with 17 bases in between. The CDR3 length is 16 residues. Written as DNA, the CDR3 is TGTGCCAGCAGGGCACTGGGAGTAGCGGGCACAGATACGCAGTATTTT. This translates into CASRALGVAGTDTQYF.

The rearrangement uses TRBV4-3 and TRBJ1-1; D perhaps matches TRBD1 (5 bases). There are 14 residues in the CDR3. Trimming pared 4 bases from V and 6 bases from J, leaving 15 bases between. Germline V gives CDR1 LGHNA, CDR2 YSLEER. The CDR3 region is CASSPGPGSSEAFF. CDR3 DNA sequence: TGCGCCAGCAGCCCTGGACCAGGGAGCTCTGAAGCTTTCTTT.

The J gene is TRBJ2-7, the V gene TRBV12-3 or TRBV12-4; D remains ambiguous. Trimming removed 5 bases at V and 2 bases at J, with 19 bases between. This CDR3 contains 16 residues. In nucleotides, the CDR3 is TGTGCCAGCAGTATGGTGGGCCCCAGAAGCACCTACGAGCAGTACTTC. Its translation: CASSMVGPRSTYEQYF.

This clonotype was detected only a few times. The J gene is TRBJ1-6, the V gene TRBV5-5; a weak D match, TRBD1 (6 bases). Germline-derived CDR1 and CDR2 are SGHKS and YYEKEE (reference sequence). The ends were cut back, 6 bases at V and 3 bases at J, with 10 bases in the middle. The CDR3 has 14 residues. The CDR3 nucleotides are TGTGCCAGCACGGGGGCCTTCTATAATTCACCCCTCCACTTT. Protein product: CASTGAFYNSPLHF.

The chain combines TRBV20-1 with TRBJ2-3, with 9 bases aligning to TRBD1. The junction had 17 bases not matched to a gene; V was cut back by 0 bases and J by 4 bases. CDR3 size: 19 residues. Germline V gene sequence: CDR1 DFQATT, CDR2 SNEGSKA (reference sequence). CDR3 sequence (DNA): TGCAGTGCTAGAGATAAGGGCCCGACAGGGGGGAGCTTCGCAGATACGCAGTATTTT. This sequence encodes CSARDKGPTGGSFADTQYF.

This chain links TRBV10-3 with TRBJ1-4; D remains unclear. The germline gives CDR1 ENHRY, CDR2 SYGVKD. Trimming took 11 bases from V and 5 from J, leaving 27 bases between them. This CDR3 comprises 17 residues. DNA of the CDR3: TGTGCCGGAATTAACCGGGCTCCTGGTGGCGGGAATGAAAAACTGTTTTTT. Residues: CAGINRAPGGGNEKLFF.

The genes are TRBV7-9 and TRBJ2-7, with a weak D call TRBD1 (5 bases). There are 13 residues in the CDR3. CDR1 is SEHNR and CDR2 is FQNEAQ in the germline V gene (reference sequence). Deletions cut 7 bases from V and 6 bases from J, with 16 bases between. The CDR3 reads CASTGQGMGEQYF. The CDR3 nucleotides are TGTGCCAGCACAGGGCAGGGCATGGGCGAGCAGTACTTC.

The chain employs TRBV5-1 and TRBJ2-5, with 10 bases that match TRBD2. The CDR3 is 16 residues long. V lost 1 base to trimming and J lost 2 bases; unmatched junction nucleotides: 5. Germline-derived CDR1 and CDR2 are SGHRS and YFSETQ. DNA of the CDR3: TGCGCCAGCAGCTTGATCGGAGCGGGGGGGCAAGAGACCCAGTACTTC. Translating it yields CASSLIGAGGQETQYF.

The chain links TRBV9 to TRBJ2-4, with 9 bases identical to TRBD2. CDR3 length: 17 residues. The J segment lost 1 base and the V segment lost 2 bases, leaving 7 bases of the junction unmatched. Germline CDR1 reads SGDLS; CDR2 reads YYNGEE. CDR3 region: CASSVGLAGMAKNIQYF. CDR3 nucleotide sequence: TGTGCCAGCAGCGTGGGACTAGCTGGAATGGCCAAAAACATTCAGTACTTC.

The gene calls are TRBV4-1 and TRBJ2-1; 10 nucleotides agree with TRBD2. Germline V lookup: CDR1 MGHRA, CDR2 YSYEKL. This CDR3 region has 23 residues. V shed 1 base, J shed 2 bases, and the junction held 23 bases outside the gene matches. CDR3 region: CASSQGDIWRSGGLSLTYNEQFF. The DNA of the CDR3 is TGCGCCAGCAGCCAAGGGGATATTTGGCGTAGCGGGGGGCTTTCGCTAACCTACAATGAGCAGTTCTTC.

The chain combines TRBV10-2 with TRBJ2-5; D remains ambiguous. V lost 6 bases and J lost 6, with 20 bases in between. The CDR3 has 15 amino acids. Germline V gene lookup returns CDR1 WSHSY and CDR2 SAAADI. This CDR3 is CASSTSGHLVQTQYF. CDR3 sequence (DNA): TGCGCCAGCAGCACCTCCGGTCATCTTGTGCAGACCCAGTACTTC.

V gene TRBV20-1 combines with J gene TRBJ2-7, with TRBD2 as a possible D gene (6 bases). The CDR3 contains 14 residues. Germline loops: CDR1 DFQATT, CDR2 SNEGSKA (reference sequence). Trimming left V 2 bases short and J 1 base short, with 12 bases between. CDR3 sequence: CSARSWGVSYEQYF. Here the CDR3 DNA reads TGCAGTGCTAGATCCTGGGGGGTATCCTACGAGCAGTACTTC.

The chain links TRBV25-1 to TRBJ2-5; 9 bases match TRBD2. The CDR3 consists of 14 residues. V lost 4 bases, J lost 2 bases, and 2 bases stayed unmatched. Germline V gene sequence: CDR1 MGHDK, CDR2 SYGVNS. The CDR3 region has the DNA TGTGCCAGCAGTGCGCTAGCGGGGCAAGAGACCCAGTACTTC. This encodes CASSALAGQETQYF.

The chain combines TRBV24-1 with TRBJ2-1, with 8 bases lining up with TRBD2. The CDR3 extends over 15 amino acids. Trimming cost V 2 bases and J 4 bases; bases outside gene matches: 3. Germline CDR1 and CDR2: KGHDR and SFDVKD. CDR3 sequence: CATSDSEREYNEQFF. CDR3 in DNA: TGTGCCACCAGTGATTCAGAGCGGGAGTACAATGAGCAGTTCTTC.

This clonotype was seen only a few times. The chain links TRBV7-8 to TRBJ2-1; TRBD2 matches 11 bases. The V segment lost 0 bases and the J segment 9 bases; nucleotides outside the gene matches: 4. The CDR3 is made up of 15 amino acids. CDR1 is SGHVS, CDR2 FQNEAQ, per germline. As DNA, the CDR3 is TGTGCCAGCAGCTTAGCGCTTAGCGGGGGGGGTGAGCAGTTCTTC. Amino acids: CASSLALSGGGEQFF.

The CDR3 here is CASKARGGTEAFF. In nucleotides, the CDR3 is TGCGCCAGCAAGGCCCGGGGTGGCACTGAAGCTTTCTTT. The chain recombines TRBV5-1 with TRBJ1-1; D gene unclear. This CDR3 is 13 amino acids long. The germline gives CDR1 SGHRS, CDR2 YFSETQ. V lost 6 bases and J lost 4, with 13 bases in between.

V gene TRBV6-2 or TRBV6-3 combines with J gene TRBJ1-1, with TRBD1 as a possible D gene (5 bases). Trimming shortened V by 4 bases and J by 1 base, and 16 bases separated the two germline ends. The CDR3 has 16 residues. Per the germline V gene, CDR1 is MNHEY and CDR2 is SVGEGT. CDR3: CASSWNAGTPNTEAFF. The DNA of the CDR3 is TGTGCCAGCAGTTGGAACGCCGGGACTCCGAACACTGAAGCTTTCTTT.